The present T cell receptor (beta chain) was sequenced within a study of OX40 agonist ivuxolimab in advanced cancers. The table came from immunoSEQ multiplex PCR; TCRdb's copy has only in-frame clones and leaves some out. The table has under 80,000 clones, about 91% seen once. CDR3 length: 17 residues. Looked up from germline, CDR1 is LGHNA and CDR2 is YNFKEQ. After removal of 0 bases from V and 1 base from J, the junction contained 5 bases not matched to a gene. The J gene is TRBJ2-1, the V gene TRBV4-2; 8 bases fit TRBD2. The sample consisted of CD4+ or CD8+ T cells sorted from blood, taken in a trial of the OX40 agonist ivuxolimab. This sequence was found in an adult with an advanced solid tumor such as melanoma, head and neck, liver or kidney cancer. For the CDR3, the DNA is TGTGCCAGCAGCCAAGAGTGGGGCGGGAGGTCCTACAATGAGCAGTTCTTC. Protein product: CASSQEWGGRSYNEQFF.